The entry that follows covers one T cell receptor beta chain sequence. Its antigen is undetermined. This entry belongs to a study of graft-versus-host responses after intestinal transplantation. Study-wide results and limits: Early post-transplant declines in HvG were associated with peak levels of circulating GvH clones. Within allografts, high graft-versus-host to host-versus-graft clonal ratios were seen among patients with graft-donor T cell macrochimerism.

TCRdb's copy holds only in-frame clones and misses some; the assay was immunoSEQ multiplex PCR. The table has around 100,000 clones, roughly 90% seen once. The clonotype was recovered from a human donor who was the organ donor for an intestinal transplant. Sequencing was performed on unstimulated CD4+ T cells sorted from spleen or lymph node cells, taken before transplant.

CDR3 DNA sequence: TGTGCCAGCAGTATAATAGGGCCAAGGGACAGGAGAAGCTCCTATAATTCACCCCTCCACTTT. Translating gives CASSIIGPRDRRSSYNSPLHF. V is TRBV27 and J is TRBJ1-6; 8 bases agree with TRBD1. This CDR3 is built from 21 residues. Germline V gives CDR1 MNHEY, CDR2 SMNVEV (reference sequence). J gave up 0 bases and V 5 bases, and 18 bases lay outside the gene matches.